Listed here are 8 T cell receptor beta chains from one sample, sequenced in a study of blood T cell repertoires in COVID-19. Here immunoSEQ multiplex PCR was the method, and the copy in TCRdb shows in-frame clones only, minus some. This sample yields about 200,000 clones, of which 80% to 85% are seen a single time; around 26% belongs to the top ten. Sequencing was carried out using peripheral blood. The receptors originated from a man aged 40-49 years with acute or convalescent COVID-19.

The chain joins TRBV25-1 to TRBJ2-1, with 8 positions matching TRBD2. CDR3 size: 15 residues. Germline V gene lookup returns CDR1 MGHDK and CDR2 SYGVNS. The V segment lost 5 bases and the J segment 0 bases; nucleotides outside the gene matches: 3. The DNA for the CDR3 is TGTGCCAGCAGTAAACTAGCGGACTCCTACAATGAGCAGTTCTTC. Its translation: CASSKLADSYNEQFF.

This chain joins TRBV5-4 and TRBJ2-7, with 11 bases that match TRBD2. CDR1 is SGHNT, CDR2 YYREEE, per germline (reference sequence). The CDR3 totals 15 residues. V trimming: 3 bases; J trimming: 3 bases; junction bases outside the gene matches: 5. In nucleotides, the CDR3 is TGTGCCAGCAGCTCGTCTAGCGGGAGGTTCTACGAGCAGTACTTC. Translated, it gives CASSSSSGRFYEQYF.

This clone was recorded only once. This chain links TRBV25-1 with TRBJ2-3; possible D gene TRBD2, 6 bases. CDR3 length: 16 amino acids. Germline V gene data show CDR1 as MGHDK and CDR2 as SYGVNS. V was pared by 1 base and J by 1 base, with 12 bases between. As DNA, the CDR3 is TGTGCCAGCAGTGAATTCGGCGGGACCCGCACAGATACGCAGTATTTT. Protein product: CASSEFGGTRTDTQYF.

The J gene is TRBJ1-5, the V gene TRBV3-1 (or the pseudogene TRBV3-2); D not certain. Between the trimmed V and J ends, which lost 0 bases and 9 bases, there was a span of 9 bases. In germline, CDR1 is LGHDT, CDR2 YNNKEL (reference sequence). The CDR3 extends over 13 amino acids. CDR3 in amino acids: CASSQDREAPQHF. In DNA form, the CDR3 reads TGTGCCAGCAGCCAAGATAGAGAGGCGCCCCAGCATTTT.

The chain has TRBV11-2 and TRBJ2-1; 10 bases fit TRBD1. V shed 5 bases, J shed 8 bases, and the junction held 6 bases outside the gene matches. The germline V gene has CDR1 SGHAT and CDR2 FQNNGV. The CDR3 runs to 14 residues. The CDR3 region is CASSPGDRGYEQFF. The CDR3 DNA reads as TGTGCCAGCAGCCCGGGGGACAGGGGTTATGAGCAGTTCTTC.

This rearrangement joins TRBV19 to TRBJ2-5; TRBD1 matches 7 bases. Germline V CDR1 and CDR2: LNHDA, SQIVND (reference sequence). The CDR3 is made up of 15 amino acids. V gave up 1 base and J gave up 2 bases; unmatched junction bases: 4. The chain's CDR3 is CASSIGGTVQETQYF. The CDR3 DNA reads as TGTGCCAGTAGTATAGGAGGGACAGTACAAGAGACCCAGTACTTC.

The genes are TRBV19 and TRBJ2-6; a weak D match, TRBD1 (6 bases). Per germline, CDR1 LNHDA and CDR2 SQIVND (reference sequence). V lost 2 bases, J lost 0 bases, and 11 bases lay in between. The CDR3 runs to 17 residues. This CDR3 is CASSIQGRFSGANVLTF. CDR3 in DNA: TGTGCCAGTAGTATACAGGGGAGATTCTCTGGGGCCAACGTCCTGACTTTC.

The rearrangement joins TRBV6-6 to TRBJ2-1; TRBD2 aligns across 9 bases. With V trimmed by 9 bases and J by 7 bases, 4 bases remained unmatched. The CDR3 extends over 12 amino acids. CDR1 and CDR2 (germline): MNHNY, SVGAGI (reference sequence). The CDR3 loop reads CASTSGWNEQFF. As DNA, the CDR3 is TGTGCCAGTACTAGCGGGTGGAATGAGCAGTTCTTC.